The clone carrying this TCR beta chain was picked up a small number of times. Antigen specificity is unknown. V lost 5 bases to trimming and J lost 3 bases; unmatched junction nucleotides: 5. The CDR3 covers 15 residues. CDR1 is MDHEN, CDR2 SYDVKM, per germline. This entry is derived from a study of cytotoxic CD8 clonotypes in ibrutinib-treated CLL. Study outcomes and limitations: Public clonotypes were uncommon and contracted or stayed stable on treatment. Patients had baseline clonality above age-matched healthy donors, and this clonality moved with circulating CD8+ T-cell counts.

Profiling relied on immunoSEQ multiplex PCR, and the TCRdb table lists in-frame clones only, not all of them. Altogether over 150,000 clones are present, roughly 77% being singletons, with the ten largest covering about 2.1%. This TCR was sampled from a human donor with chronic lymphocytic leukemia. The chain recombines TRBV28 with TRBJ1-4; 8 bases map to TRBD1. The sequenced sample was PBMCs, obtained after 12 months of ibrutinib treatment. CDR3: CASSPSGGPNEKLFF. Here the CDR3 DNA reads TGTGCCAGCAGTCCCTCAGGGGGCCCTAATGAAAAACTGTTTTTT.